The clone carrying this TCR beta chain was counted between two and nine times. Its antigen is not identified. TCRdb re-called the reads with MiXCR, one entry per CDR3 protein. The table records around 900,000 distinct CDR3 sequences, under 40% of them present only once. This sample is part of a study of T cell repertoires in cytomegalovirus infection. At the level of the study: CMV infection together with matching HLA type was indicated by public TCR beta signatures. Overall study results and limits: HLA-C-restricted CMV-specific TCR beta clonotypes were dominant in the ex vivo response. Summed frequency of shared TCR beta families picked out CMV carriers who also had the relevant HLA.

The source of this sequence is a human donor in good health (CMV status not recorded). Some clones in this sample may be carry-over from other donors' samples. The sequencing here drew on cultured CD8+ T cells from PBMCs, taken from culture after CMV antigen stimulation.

CDR3 sequence: CASSFMGGGGVNEQYF. For the CDR3, the DNA is TGTGCCAGCAGTTTTATGGGCGGCGGGGGGGTGAACGAGCAGTACTTC. V usage is TRBV28 and J usage is TRBJ2-7; TRBD2 aligns across 9 bases. J gave up 5 bases and V 3 bases, and 11 bases lay outside the gene matches. Germline V gene sequence: CDR1 MDHEN, CDR2 SYDVKM. This CDR3 is 16 amino acids long.